The 21 T cell receptor beta chains in this list originate from one sample, sequenced in a study of blood T cell repertoires in COVID-19. The table came from immunoSEQ multiplex PCR; TCRdb's copy has only in-frame clones and leaves some out. Of approximately 100,000 clones listed, around 90% are singletons. The sequenced sample consisted of peripheral blood. These receptors were collected from a human donor in a cohort sampled during active COVID-19.

The genes are TRBV7-6 and TRBJ2-7; 8 positions agree with TRBD2. This CDR3 has 16 residues. Germline CDR1 and CDR2: SGHVS and FNYEAQ. After removal of 5 bases from V and 2 bases from J, the junction contained 11 bases not matched to a gene. The CDR3 bases are TGTGCCAGCAGCATAAGACTAGCGCCTACTACCTACGAGCAGTACTTC. Protein product: CASSIRLAPTTYEQYF.

The CDR3 DNA reads TGCGCCAGCAGCCGGACAGACTTTAATGAAAAACTGTTTTTT. Protein: CASSRTDFNEKLFF. The J gene is TRBJ1-4, the V gene TRBV4-1, with D perhaps TRBD1 (6 bases). The germline CDR1 and CDR2 sequences are MGHRA and YSYEKL. Deletions cut 4 bases from V and 4 bases from J, with 10 bases between. CDR3 length: 14 residues.

The J gene is TRBJ1-5, the V gene TRBV13, with D uncertain. V was cut by 1 base and J by 0 bases, with 4 bases left in between. The CDR3 covers 14 residues. Germline-derived CDR1 and CDR2 are PRHDT and FYEKMQ (reference sequence). CDR3 DNA sequence: TGTGCCAGCAGCTTAGCAGGTAGCAATCAGCCCCAGCATTTT. It encodes CASSLAGSNQPQHF.

The chain couples TRBV12-3 or TRBV12-4 to TRBJ1-2; a possible D gene is TRBD1 (6 bases). The CDR3 sequence is 13 residues long. V shed 2 bases and J shed 6 bases, with 10 bases lying between them. The CDR3 DNA is TGTGCCAGCAGTTTACGGTCAGGGGATGGCTACACCTTC. This gives the protein CASSLRSGDGYTF.

The chain recombines TRBV5-1 with TRBJ2-6, with D hard to call. V was pared by 0 bases and J by 1 base, with 8 bases between. The CDR3 totals 16 residues. The germline CDR1 and CDR2 sequences are SGHRS and YFSETQ. The CDR3 reads CASSLDEDSGANVLTF. Written as DNA, the CDR3 is TGCGCCAGCAGCTTGGATGAGGATTCTGGGGCCAACGTCCTGACTTTC.

V gene TRBV4-3 combines with J gene TRBJ2-3; 14 bases are a match to TRBD2. Germline CDR1 LGHNA, CDR2 YSLEER. Trimming removed 3 bases from V and 4 bases from J; junction bases left unmatched: 6. This CDR3 is 17 amino acids long. The DNA for the CDR3 is TGCGCCAGCAGCCAGGGACTAGCGGGAGAGGGTCCAGATACGCAGTATTTT. This codes for CASSQGLAGEGPDTQYF.

CDR3 coding DNA: TGTGCCAGCAGCTTGCGGACTAGCGGGATGGAGGAGCAGTTCTTC. Protein sequence: CASSLRTSGMEEQFF. This chain joins TRBV11-3 and TRBJ2-1; 12 positions match TRBD2. Looked up from germline, CDR1 is SGHNT and CDR2 is YENEEA. The J segment lost 10 bases and the V segment lost 3 bases, leaving 7 bases of the junction unmatched. The CDR3 length is 15 residues. Using reference TRBV11-3 and TRBJ2-1 for the parts outside the CDR3, the full variable domain is EAGVVQSPRYKIIEKKQPVAFWCNPISGHNTLYWYLQNLGQGPELLIRYENEEAVDDSQLPKDRFSAERLKGVDSTLKIQPAELGDSAVYLCASSLRTSGMEEQFFGPGTRLTVL.

The chain combines TRBV19 with TRBJ2-1; 10 nucleotides align to TRBD2. CDR1 and CDR2 (germline): LNHDA, SQIVND (reference sequence). The CDR3 runs 13 residues. V shed 3 bases and J 10 bases; nucleotides not matched to a gene: 3. The CDR3 spells CASSILAGEEQFF. CDR3 nucleotides: TGTGCCAGTAGTATCCTAGCGGGAGAGGAGCAGTTCTTC.

The gene calls are TRBV7-2 and TRBJ2-1; 9 nucleotides align to TRBD1. This CDR3 spans 16 amino acids. J was trimmed by 4 bases and V by 5 bases; bases with no gene match: 9. Germline V gene lookup returns CDR1 SGHTA and CDR2 FQGNSA. Here the CDR3 reads CASSLGTGIVYNEQFF. The CDR3, as DNA: TGTGCCAGCAGCCTGGGGACAGGGATTGTGTACAATGAGCAGTTCTTC.

The rearrangement joins TRBV10-3 to TRBJ2-1; the D is unclear. CDR3 length equals 19 residues. Looked up from germline, CDR1 is ENHRY and CDR2 is SYGVKD. Trimming shortened V by 3 bases and J by 2 bases, and 23 bases separated the two germline ends. The CDR3 bases are TGTGCCATCAGTGACCCCCTAATTGATTCGGAGAGGACCTACAATGAGCAGTTCTTC. Residues: CAISDPLIDSERTYNEQFF.

This rearrangement joins TRBV5-1 to TRBJ2-3; weak D call: TRBD1 (6 bases). Germline V gives CDR1 SGHRS, CDR2 YFSETQ. The V end was cut by 0 bases, the J end by 2 bases, with 10 bases between. The CDR3 has 15 amino acids. The CDR3 sequence: CASSLEGVPTDTQYF. CDR3 nucleotide sequence: TGCGCCAGCAGCTTGGAGGGGGTACCCACAGATACGCAGTATTTT.

This chain connects TRBV30 to TRBJ1-4; D not resolved. V shed 2 bases and J shed 5 bases, with 9 bases lying between them. There are 13 residues in the CDR3. CDR1 GTSNPN and CDR2 SVGIG come from the germline V gene (reference sequence). The CDR3 DNA follows: TGTGCCTGGAGTCCCCCGGTAAATGAAAAACTGTTTTTT. This translates into CAWSPPVNEKLFF. The full variable domain, with the rest looked up from reference TRBV30 and TRBJ1-4, is SQTIHQWPATLVQPVGSPLSLECTVEGTSNPNLYWYRQAAGRGLQLLFYSVGIGQISSEVPQNLSASRPQDRQFILSSKKLLLSDSGFYLCAWSPPVNEKLFFGSGTQLSVL.

The CDR3 reads CASSLRYSEQFF. The DNA of the CDR3 is TGTGCCAGCAGTTTACGGTACAGCGAGCAGTTCTTC. V is TRBV28 and J is TRBJ2-1; D uncertain. Germline values: CDR1 MDHEN, CDR2 SYDVKM. V dropped 2 bases and J dropped 10 bases, with 9 bases sitting between them. The CDR3 has 12 amino acids.

The V and J genes are TRBV2 and TRBJ2-3, with 10 bases fitting TRBD1. CDR3 length equals 15 residues. Germline CDR1 SNHLY, CDR2 FYNNEI. The J segment lost 7 bases and the V segment lost 8 bases, leaving 12 bases of the junction unmatched. DNA of the CDR3: TGTGCCAGCGATCCCCGGGACAGGGGAACGCATACGCAGTATTTT. Translation gives CASDPRDRGTHTQYF.

This clone has only one observation. CDR3 loop: CASSAVAGSYNEQFF. The DNA for the CDR3 is TGTGCCAGCAGCGCCGTAGCGGGCTCCTACAATGAGCAGTTCTTC. The chain employs TRBV9 and TRBJ2-1, with 7 bases aligning to TRBD2. J was trimmed by 0 bases and V by 3 bases; bases with no gene match: 3. This CDR3 has 15 amino acids. CDR1 and CDR2 from the germline V gene are SGDLS and YYNGEE.

The CDR3 region is CASSLDRSTEAFF. The CDR3 DNA sequence: TGTGCCAGCAGCTTAGACCGGTCGACTGAAGCTTTCTTT. The chain recombines TRBV7-8 with TRBJ1-1; D not resolved. The V and J ends lost 1 base and 5 bases respectively, with 8 bases between them. Germline loops: CDR1 SGHVS, CDR2 FQNEAQ. This CDR3 spans 13 amino acids.

The chain links TRBV28 to TRBJ2-7; 8 nucleotides match TRBD2. Germline loops: CDR1 MDHEN, CDR2 SYDVKM. Unmatched junction bases numbered 11, after V lost 7 bases and J lost 6 bases. The length of the CDR3 is 14 residues. The CDR3 spells CASIREAGVSEQYF. The DNA for the CDR3 is TGTGCCAGCATCCGAGAAGCGGGAGTATCCGAGCAGTACTTC. Based on the CDR3 plus reference TRBV28 and TRBJ2-7, the full variable domain is DVKVTQSSRYLVKRTGEKVFLECVQDMDHENMFWYRQDPGLGLRLIYFSYDVKMKEKGDIPEGYSVSREKKERFSLILESASTNQTSMYLCASIREAGVSEQYFGPGTRLTVT.

The J gene is TRBJ2-7, the V gene TRBV18, with 11 bases matching TRBD2. V trimming: 5 bases; J trimming: 7 bases; junction bases outside the gene matches: 4. Germline CDR1 is KGHSH and CDR2 is LQKENI. This CDR3 contains 13 residues. DNA of the CDR3: TGTGCCAGCTCAGATCTAGCGGGAGGAGAGCAGTACTTC. It specifies CASSDLAGGEQYF. Combining the CDR3 with reference TRBV18 and TRBJ2-7 gives the whole variable domain NAGVMQNPRHLVRRRGQEARLRCSPMKGHSHVYWYRQLPEEGLKFMVYLQKENIIDESGMPKERFSAEFPKEGPSILRIQQVVRGDSAAYFCASSDLAGGEQYFGPGTRLTVT.

Only one count was recorded for this clone. The chain employs TRBV7-9 and TRBJ2-5, with D maybe TRBD1 (6 bases). The CDR3 contains 13 residues. Trimming shortened V by 3 bases and J by 3 bases, and 8 bases separated the two germline ends. CDR1 and CDR2 from the germline V gene are SEHNR and FQNEAQ (reference sequence). As DNA, the CDR3 is TGTGCCAGCAGCTTTAAGGGGGAAGAGACCCAGTACTTC. Translated, it gives CASSFKGEETQYF.

A few counts support this clone. This rearrangement joins TRBV6-2 or TRBV6-3 to TRBJ2-7; 8 positions match TRBD2. V trimming: 5 bases; J trimming: 0 bases; junction bases outside the gene matches: 6. This CDR3 contains 15 residues. CDR1 is MNHEY and CDR2 is SVGEGT in the germline V gene. CDR3 sequence: CASSVGGRSSYEQYF. CDR3 coding DNA: TGTGCCAGCAGTGTCGGCGGGAGGAGCTCCTACGAGCAGTACTTC.

The chain employs TRBV27 and TRBJ2-1; 10 nucleotides agree with TRBD2. The CDR3 totals 16 residues. The germline CDR1 and CDR2 sequences are MNHEY and SMNVEV (reference sequence). V lost 3 bases and J lost 0; bases outside the gene matches: 2. CDR3 DNA sequence: TGTGCCAGCAGTTTGTCTAGCGGGAGCTCCTACAATGAGCAGTTCTTC. Amino acid sequence: CASSLSSGSSYNEQFF.